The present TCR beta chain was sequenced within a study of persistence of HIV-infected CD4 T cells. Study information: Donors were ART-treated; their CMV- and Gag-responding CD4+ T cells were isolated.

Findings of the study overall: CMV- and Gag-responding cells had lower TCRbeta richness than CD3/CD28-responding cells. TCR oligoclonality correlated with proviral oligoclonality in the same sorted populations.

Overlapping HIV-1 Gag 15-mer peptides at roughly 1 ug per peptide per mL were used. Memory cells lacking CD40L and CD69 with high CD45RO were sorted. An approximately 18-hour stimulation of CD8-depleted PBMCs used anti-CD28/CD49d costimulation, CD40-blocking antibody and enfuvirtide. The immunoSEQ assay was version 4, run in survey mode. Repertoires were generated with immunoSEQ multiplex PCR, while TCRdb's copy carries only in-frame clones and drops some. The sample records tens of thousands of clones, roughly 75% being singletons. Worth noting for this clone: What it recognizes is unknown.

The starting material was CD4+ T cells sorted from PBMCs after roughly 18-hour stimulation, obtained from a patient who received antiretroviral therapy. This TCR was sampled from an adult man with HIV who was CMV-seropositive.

CDR3 nucleotide sequence: TGTGCCAGCAGCCCCGGGGGACCCCGCACTGAAGCTTTCTTT. It yields the protein CASSPGGPRTEAFF. V is TRBV3-1 (or the pseudogene TRBV3-2) and J is TRBJ1-1; D might be TRBD1 (5 bases). Germline V lookup: CDR1 LGHDT, CDR2 YNNKEL (reference sequence). CDR3 length: 14 amino acids. Trimming pared 4 bases from V and 4 bases from J, leaving 13 bases between.